Listed below are T cell receptor beta chains from one sample, sequenced in a study of lymphopenia after photon versus proton radiotherapy. Sequencing used immunoSEQ multiplex PCR; TCRdb keeps in-frame clones, though not all of them. The table records tens of thousands of clones, about 82% of them present only once. The sequenced sample was peripheral blood, obtained from a patient treated with proton-based radiotherapy. The receptors were sampled from a woman between 65 and 79 years old with pancreatic cancer. The CDR3 runs from the conserved cysteine through the conserved F or W. The D gene is left open where the match is weak. Rows give clone size only sometimes, using once, few, many, or a class for an expanded clone.

size,J,D,V,DNA,CDR3
.,TRBJ2-7,.,TRBV7-9,TGTGCCAGCAGCCCCAGGCGGGCTGAATCCTACGAGCAGTACTTC,CASSPRRAESYEQYF
.,TRBJ2-1,TRBD1,TRBV30,TGTGCCAGTAAGGGGGCTAGTCCTACCTACAATGAGCAGTTCTTC,CASKGASPTYNEQFF
few,TRBJ2-7,.,TRBV2,TGTTCCTGCTCTGCGAGGAGCGAGCAGTACTTC,CSCSARSEQYF
few,TRBJ2-3,.,TRBV18,TGTGCCAGCTCACCTGTGGGCGCAGATACGCAGTATTTT,CASSPVGADTQYF
once,TRBJ1-2,TRBD1,TRBV7-9,TGTGCCAGCAGCTTAGGGACAGGTTTTGGCTACACCTTC,CASSLGTGFGYTF
few,TRBJ2-7,.,TRBV6-5,TGTGCCAGCAGGGCAGGGAACCCGTACGAGCAGTACTTC,CASRAGNPYEQYF
few,TRBJ1-5,.,TRBV7-2,TGTGCCAGCAATCAGGGTGGAGATCAGCCCCAGCATTTT,CASNQGGDQPQHF
.,TRBJ1-3,.,TRBV21-1,TGTGCCAGCAGCAAAGCACGACAGGGGATGCCAAACACCATATATTTT,CASSKARQGMPNTIYF
.,TRBJ2-2,.,TRBV30,TGTGCCTGGAGACTTGCCCGGGGGCTGGGCGGGGAGCTGTTTTTT,CAWRLARGLGGELFF
.,TRBJ2-7,.,TRBV28,TGTGCCAGCAGTTTAAGGGCCGGCTCCTACGAGCAGTACTTC,CASSLRAGSYEQYF
.,TRBJ1-3,.,TRBV6-1,TGTGCCAGTCTTTCCCTCCGGGGAGGAAACACCATATATTTT,CASLSLRGGNTIYF
.,TRBJ2-7,TRBD2,TRBV19,TGTGCCAGTAGTATAGACGGGCAGCTAGCGGGGAAAATCTACGAGCAGTACTTC,CASSIDGQLAGKIYEQYF
.,TRBJ1-2,.,TRBV30,TGTGCCGGAACCATTAGGGGCCACTATGGCTACACCTTC,CAGTIRGHYGYTF